Each of the 5 T cell receptor beta chains below was sequenced from the same sample in a study of blood T cell repertoires in COVID-19. The table came from immunoSEQ multiplex PCR; TCRdb's copy has only in-frame clones and leaves some out. The top ten clones hold more than 8% of a sample with about 210,000 clones, about 83% of them seen once. The source material was peripheral blood. These receptors were collected from a woman between 50 and 59 years old with acute or convalescent COVID-19.

CDR3 nucleotide sequence: TGTGCCACCAGTGATCCGGACCTCATTAGCGTCGATACGCAGTATTTT. The encoded protein is CATSDPDLISVDTQYF. The V gene is TRBV24-1, the J gene TRBJ2-3; possibly TRBD2 for D (5 bases). This CDR3 spans 16 amino acids. V dropped 3 bases and J dropped 6 bases, with 18 bases sitting between them. Germline V gives CDR1 KGHDR, CDR2 SFDVKD.

A few counts support this clone. The chain carries TRBV16 and TRBJ1-5, with 8 positions matching TRBD1. The CDR3 length is 15 residues. After removal of 4 bases from V and 0 bases from J, the junction contained 2 bases not matched to a gene. From germline, CDR1 is KGHSY and CDR2 FQNENV. CDR3 DNA: TGTGCCAGCAGCCGGGGACAGGCTAGCAATCAGCCCCAGCATTTT. Translating it yields CASSRGQASNQPQHF. The whole variable domain, remainder taken from reference TRBV16 and TRBJ1-5, is GEEVAQTPKHLVRGEGQKAKLYCAPIKGHSYVFWYQQVLKNEFKFLISFQNENVFDETGMPKERFSAKCLPNSPCSLEIQATKLEDSAVYFCASSRGQASNQPQHFGDGTRLSIL.

The gene calls are TRBV29-1 and TRBJ2-5; D might be TRBD1 (7 bases). This CDR3 is 16 amino acids long. Trimming shortened V by 4 bases and J by 4 bases, and 22 bases separated the two germline ends. Germline lookup yields CDR1 SQVTM and CDR2 ANQGSEA. CDR3 protein: CSVVNAGGTEGETQYF. CDR3 nucleotides: TGCAGCGTTGTGAACGCCGGCGGGACAGAAGGAGAGACCCAGTACTTC.

The chain employs TRBV5-4 and TRBJ2-1; TRBD2 is a possible D gene (6 bases). Germline V gene lookup returns CDR1 SGHNT and CDR2 YYREEE (reference sequence). The CDR3 has 14 amino acids. Trimming pared 4 bases from V and 8 bases from J, leaving 16 bases between. In DNA form, the CDR3 reads TGTGCCAGCAGCGTCGTTGGATGGAGGGATGAGCAGTTCTTC. Protein product: CASSVVGWRDEQFF. Full variable domain (remainder filled in from reference TRBV5-4 and TRBJ2-1): ETGVTQSPTHLIKTRGQQVTLRCSSQSGHNTVSWYQQALGQGPQFIFQYYREEENGRGNFPPRFSGLQFPNYSSELNVNALELDDSALYLCASSVVGWRDEQFFGPGTRLTVL.

This chain connects TRBV3-1 (or the pseudogene TRBV3-2) to TRBJ1-6; no reliable D call. The CDR3 runs to 15 residues. Deletions cut 2 bases from V and 5 bases from J, with 10 bases between. Germline V CDR1 and CDR2: LGHDT, YNNKEL (reference sequence). CDR3 sequence: CASSQRGGDNSPLHF. The CDR3 DNA is TGTGCCAGCAGCCAACGCGGCGGGGATAATTCACCCCTCCACTTT.